The 30 T cell receptor beta chains presented below share a single source sample, sequenced in a study of shared clonotypes between healthy human individuals. Naive CD8 populations comprised CD45RO-negative cells positively selected for CCR7, excluding terminally differentiated effector memory CD45RA+ cells. Only in-frame clones appear in the TCRdb table, and some are missing; sequencing was by immunoSEQ multiplex PCR. The data contain approximately 600,000 clones, approximately 95% of them seen just once; the ten biggest clones take up over 0.095%. The sequenced sample consisted of naive CD8+ T cells sorted from blood. These receptors came from a woman aged 25 to 39 in good health.

The chain links TRBV6-5 to TRBJ2-5; 8 positions match TRBD1. The assigned J gene may be wrong: the sequence end matches TRBJ2-7 better. Germline values: CDR1 MNHEY, CDR2 SVGAGI. This CDR3 comprises 14 residues. The CDR3: CASSYSDRAYEQYF. CDR3 DNA sequence: TGTGCCAGCAGTTACTCGGACAGGGCATACGAGCAGTACTTC.

This clone was recorded once. The rearrangement uses TRBV5-1 and TRBJ1-4, with 7 positions matching TRBD1. There are 16 residues in the CDR3. The ends lost 4 bases at V and 0 bases at J; junction bases unmatched: 6. Germline V gene lookup returns CDR1 SGHRS and CDR2 YFSETQ. Written as DNA, the CDR3 is TGCGCCAGCAGCAACGGGACAGAAGCAACTAATGAAAAACTGTTTTTT. Translating it yields CASSNGTEATNEKLFF.

The genes are TRBV10-3 and TRBJ2-1, with unresolved D. V was cut by 2 bases and J by 0 bases, with 14 bases left in between. Per the germline V gene, CDR1 is ENHRY and CDR2 is SYGVKD. This CDR3 spans 17 amino acids. Here the CDR3 reads CAISEPDRPSSYNEQFF. The CDR3 DNA follows: TGTGCCATCAGTGAGCCTGATAGGCCTAGCTCCTACAATGAGCAGTTCTTC.

This sequence joins TRBV19 and TRBJ1-2; tentative D call: TRBD1 (5 bases). Germline V gene lookup returns CDR1 LNHDA and CDR2 SQIVND (reference sequence). The length of the CDR3 is 14 residues. Trimming pared 7 bases from V and 4 bases from J, leaving 16 bases between. For the CDR3, the DNA is TGTGCCAGTAACCCTATGAAGGACATCTATGGCTACACCTTC. The encoded protein is CASNPMKDIYGYTF.

The rearrangement links TRBV28 to TRBJ2-7; possibly TRBD1 or TRBD2 for D (5 bases each). Germline assignment: CDR1 MDHEN and CDR2 SYDVKM. V dropped 4 bases and J dropped 0 bases, with 13 bases sitting between them. CDR3 size: 15 residues. The CDR3 DNA reads TGTGCCAGCAGTTCGGGACCGATAAGCTCCTACGAGCAGTACTTC. Its protein product is CASSSGPISSYEQYF.

The V and J genes are TRBV11-2 and TRBJ2-1; 14 positions match TRBD2. Trimming took 5 bases from V and 8 from J; bases not matched to a gene: 8. This CDR3 is 16 amino acids long. In germline, CDR1 is SGHAT, CDR2 FQNNGV. The CDR3 bases are TGTGCCAGCAGCCGCGGACTAGCGGGAGGTCAAGATGAGCAGTTCTTC. Amino acids: CASSRGLAGGQDEQFF. Full variable domain (rest looked up from reference TRBV11-2 and TRBJ2-1): EAGVAQSPRYKIIEKRQSVAFWCNPISGHATLYWYQQILGQGPKLLIQFQNNGVVDDSQLPKDRFSAERLKGVDSTLKIQPAKLEDSAVYLCASSRGLAGGQDEQFFGPGTRLTVL.

This clone was picked up one time. The chain is built from TRBV10-2 and TRBJ1-5; TRBD1 aligns across 8 bases. The germline CDR1 and CDR2 sequences are WSHSY and SAAADI. There are 13 residues in the CDR3. The V segment lost 5 bases and the J segment 7 bases; nucleotides outside the gene matches: 4. CDR3 bases: TGCGCCAGCAGTCCAGGGGGCGGACAGCCCCAGCATTTT. Its protein product is CASSPGGGQPQHF.

J is TRBJ2-1 and V is TRBV19, with a possible D match to TRBD2 (5 bases). This CDR3 comprises 12 residues. V lost 3 bases to trimming and J lost 10 bases, with 10 bases between them. Germline CDR1 and CDR2: LNHDA and SQIVND (reference sequence). This CDR3 is CASSIIGLEQFF. The CDR3 coding sequence is TGTGCCAGTAGTATCATCGGACTCGAGCAGTTCTTC.

V is TRBV7-2 and J is TRBJ2-7; D remains ambiguous. Germline V gene data show CDR1 as SGHTA and CDR2 as FQGNSA. This CDR3 has 16 residues. Trimming took 1 base from V and 2 from J, leaving 15 bases between them. The CDR3 protein is CASSLDLWIETYEQYF. Here the CDR3 DNA reads TGTGCCAGCAGCTTAGATCTCTGGATAGAGACCTACGAGCAGTACTTC.

The CDR3 reads CASSDKGAEEQYF. CDR3 sequence (DNA): TGTGCCAGCAGTGATAAGGGGGCGGAGGAGCAGTACTTC. The V and J genes are TRBV2 and TRBJ2-7, with TRBD1 matching 7 bases. The length of the CDR3 is 13 residues. Trimming cost V 3 bases and J 7 bases; bases outside gene matches: 6. Germline V CDR1 and CDR2: SNHLY, FYNNEI.

Worth noting for this clone: In the same sample, other DNA sequences code for this CDR3. The chain joins TRBV28 to TRBJ2-7; TRBD1 aligns across 7 bases. This CDR3 contains 13 residues. V lost 2 bases to trimming and J lost 3 bases; unmatched junction nucleotides: 1. Per germline, CDR1 MDHEN and CDR2 SYDVKM. The CDR3 loop is CASSLDRDYEQYF. The CDR3 region has the DNA TGTGCCAGCAGTTTAGACAGGGACTACGAGCAGTACTTC.

The rearrangement joins TRBV9 to TRBJ2-7; the match to TRBD1 covers 7 bases. CDR1 is SGDLS, CDR2 YYNGEE, per germline. The CDR3 totals 17 residues. V lost 0 bases and J lost 1; bases outside the gene matches: 10. Here the CDR3 DNA reads TGTGCCAGCAGCGTAGTAGGGGAGAAACAGGGGTCCTACGAGCAGTACTTC. It is translated as CASSVVGEKQGSYEQYF. The full variable domain, completed using reference TRBV9 and TRBJ2-7, is DSGVTQTPKHLITATGQRVTLRCSPRSGDLSVYWYQQSLDQGLQFLIQYYNGEERAKGNILERFSAQQFPDLHSELNLSSLELGDSALYFCASSVVGEKQGSYEQYFGPGTRLTVT.

V gene TRBV5-4 combines with J gene TRBJ1-3, with 7 bases identical to TRBD1. This CDR3 is 14 amino acids long. V dropped 4 bases and J dropped 4; count of bases not matched to a gene: 5. The germline V gene has CDR1 SGHNT and CDR2 YYREEE (reference sequence). Written as DNA, the CDR3 is TGTGCCAGCAGCAGAACAGGGGCGGGAAACACCATATATTTT. Translating it yields CASSRTGAGNTIYF.

The chain couples TRBV7-9 to TRBJ2-7, with TRBD1 matching over 9 bases. Per germline, CDR1 SEHNR and CDR2 FQNEAQ (reference sequence). J was trimmed by 6 bases and V by 3 bases; bases with no gene match: 9. The CDR3 loop spans 15 amino acids. The CDR3 spells CASSFGQGRVGEQYF. The CDR3 bases are TGTGCCAGCAGCTTCGGACAGGGGAGGGTTGGCGAGCAGTACTTC.

The chain recombines TRBV5-5 with TRBJ2-7; the D gene is possibly TRBD2 (5 bases). Germline CDR1 and CDR2: SGHKS and YYEKEE (reference sequence). The CDR3 consists of 12 residues. The V gene lost 4 bases and the J gene lost 4 bases, with 9 bases spanning the gap. In nucleotides, the CDR3 is TGTGCCAGCAGCCCGGGATTATACGAGCAGTACTTC. Protein: CASSPGLYEQYF.

This chain connects TRBV7-8 to TRBJ1-5, with D unclear. V was clipped by 0 bases and J by 1 base, with 10 bases between them. CDR3 length equals 16 residues. In germline, CDR1 is SGHVS, CDR2 FQNEAQ. The CDR3 sequence is CASSLAGRGSNQPQHF. CDR3 coding DNA: TGTGCCAGCAGCTTAGCTGGTCGTGGGAGCAATCAGCCCCAGCATTTT.

The chain links TRBV6-6 to TRBJ2-7; D possibly corresponds to TRBD2 (6 bases). CDR1 and CDR2 (germline): MNHNY, SVGAGI (reference sequence). Trimming shortened V by 0 bases and J by 5 bases, and 17 bases separated the two germline ends. The CDR3 extends over 16 amino acids. CDR3 loop: CASSYSMVRLVDEQYF. In DNA form, the CDR3 reads TGTGCCAGCAGTTACTCGATGGTTAGACTAGTCGACGAGCAGTACTTC.

This chain links TRBV5-1 with TRBJ2-7, with TRBD1 matching 9 bases. Trimming at V came to 5 bases and at J to 4 bases, leaving 7 bases not matched to a gene. Germline CDR1 is SGHRS and CDR2 is YFSETQ. The CDR3 has 14 residues. The chain's CDR3 is CASRDGTGSYEQYF. CDR3 bases: TGCGCCAGCAGGGACGGGACAGGGTCTTACGAGCAGTACTTC.

This clone was counted once. The V and J genes are TRBV9 and TRBJ1-2, with D maybe TRBD1 (5 bases). CDR1 SGDLS and CDR2 YYNGEE come from the germline V gene. V was cut by 5 bases and J by 4 bases, with 9 bases left in between. This CDR3 is 12 amino acids long. CDR3 residues: CASRTGPYGYTF. CDR3 DNA: TGTGCCAGCAGAACAGGCCCCTATGGCTACACCTTC.

This clone appeared once. The gene calls are TRBV7-9 and TRBJ2-7; tentative D call: TRBD1 (5 bases). Between the trimmed V and J ends, which lost 3 bases and 0 bases, there was a span of 12 bases. There are 15 residues in the CDR3. The V gene's germline CDR1 is SEHNR and CDR2 FQNEAQ (reference sequence). DNA for the CDR3: TGTGCCAGCAGCTTTCTAACAGGAAGCTCCTACGAGCAGTACTTC. Protein sequence: CASSFLTGSSYEQYF.

This sequence joins TRBV2 and TRBJ1-1; D may be TRBD1 (5 bases). V was pared by 5 bases and J by 1 base, with 14 bases between. The CDR3 sequence is 15 residues long. Germline lookup yields CDR1 SNHLY and CDR2 FYNNEI. This CDR3 is CASSQGLNKNTEAFF. The CDR3 DNA is TGTGCCAGCAGTCAGGGCCTCAATAAGAACACTGAAGCTTTCTTT.

The V gene is TRBV28, the J gene TRBJ1-5; 7 nucleotides match TRBD1. V gave up 3 bases and J gave up 3 bases; unmatched junction bases: 11. The CDR3 contains 17 residues. The V gene's germline CDR1 is MDHEN and CDR2 SYDVKM. The CDR3 DNA sequence: TGTGCCAGCAGTTTCGACACCCAGGGGGTTTACAATCAGCCCCAGCATTTT. Translated: CASSFDTQGVYNQPQHF.

The chain joins TRBV7-9 to TRBJ2-7, with D possibly being TRBD2 (5 bases). V was shortened by 3 bases and J by 4 bases, with 7 bases between the two germline ends. The CDR3 sequence is 12 residues long. CDR1 and CDR2 (germline): SEHNR, FQNEAQ (reference sequence). The CDR3 sequence: CASSFPGYEQYF. The CDR3 region has the DNA TGTGCCAGCAGCTTCCCGGGATACGAGCAGTACTTC.

This clone has just one count. Other nucleotide sequences from this sample produce the same CDR3. The rearrangement uses TRBV7-9 and TRBJ1-2; D is ambiguous. CDR1 and CDR2 (germline): SEHNR, FQNEAQ (reference sequence). V dropped 5 bases and J dropped 2 bases, with 9 bases sitting between them. The CDR3 consists of 13 residues. The CDR3 nucleotides read TGTGCCAGCAGCCCTCCGGGGAACTATGGCTACACCTTC. It codes for CASSPPGNYGYTF.

This clone was detected a few times. The sample has other DNA sequences that encode this CDR3 too. The V gene is TRBV30, the J gene TRBJ1-5; 9 bases are shared with TRBD1. Trimming took 0 bases from V and 4 from J; bases not matched to a gene: 1. This CDR3 has 14 amino acids. Germline V gene lookup returns CDR1 GTSNPN and CDR2 SVGIG (reference sequence). CDR3 residues: CAWSVGQGNQPQHF. The CDR3 coding sequence is TGTGCCTGGAGTGTGGGACAGGGTAATCAGCCCCAGCATTTT. Together with reference TRBV30 and TRBJ1-5, the CDR3 gives the full variable domain: SQTIHQWPATLVQPVGSPLSLECTVEGTSNPNLYWYRQAAGRGLQLLFYSVGIGQISSEVPQNLSASRPQDRQFILSSKKLLLSDSGFYLCAWSVGQGNQPQHFGDGTRLSIL.

The J gene is TRBJ2-5, the V gene TRBV11-2, with 11 bases aligning to TRBD2. This CDR3 spans 17 amino acids. Looked up from germline, CDR1 is SGHAT and CDR2 is FQNNGV. The junction had 14 bases not matched to a gene; V was cut back by 0 bases and J by 11 bases. CDR3 nucleotide sequence: TGTGCCAGCAGCTTAGATCTAACGACTAGCGGGATAAGTGAGCAGTACTTC. As protein: CASSLDLTTSGISEQYF.

V is TRBV27 and J is TRBJ2-3, with D maybe TRBD2 (6 bases). The CDR3 is 14 residues long. Trimming took 5 bases from V and 6 from J, leaving 15 bases between them. The germline V gene has CDR1 MNHEY and CDR2 SMNVEV (reference sequence). Here the CDR3 DNA reads TGTGCCAGCAGTGCCCGGGACTTGGCGGATACGCAGTATTTT. Protein product: CASSARDLADTQYF.

This clone occurred once. The chain uses TRBV2 and TRBJ1-4; tentative D call: TRBD1 (6 bases). Trimming left V 5 bases short and J 0 bases short, with 7 bases between. Germline V CDR1 and CDR2: SNHLY, FYNNEI. This CDR3 has 14 residues. CDR3 sequence: CASSHRATNEKLFF. The CDR3 nucleotides read TGTGCCAGCAGTCACAGGGCAACTAATGAAAAACTGTTTTTT.

This rearrangement joins TRBV5-1 to TRBJ2-7; maybe TRBD1 (6 bases). V lost 5 bases, J lost 0 bases, and 12 bases lay in between. This CDR3 region has 14 residues. The germline V gene encodes CDR1 SGHRS and CDR2 YFSETQ. This CDR3 reads CASSADSRSYEQYF. The CDR3 DNA sequence: TGCGCCAGCAGTGCGGACAGCCGCTCCTACGAGCAGTACTTC. Filled out from reference TRBV5-1 and TRBJ2-7, the complete variable domain reads KAGVTQTPRYLIKTRGQQVTLSCSPISGHRSVSWYQQTPGQGLQFLFEYFSETQRNKGNFPGRFSGRQFSNSRSEMNVSTLELGDSALYLCASSADSRSYEQYFGPGTRLTVT.

The chain links TRBV7-9 to TRBJ2-1; 10 bases are shared with TRBD2. The CDR3 covers 16 residues. Trimming took 0 bases from V and 7 from J; bases not matched to a gene: 6. The germline V gene has CDR1 SEHNR and CDR2 FQNEAQ (reference sequence). CDR3 sequence (DNA): TGTGCCAGCAGCTTAGCACCTAGCGGGGGCGGGAATGAGCAGTTCTTC. Its protein product is CASSLAPSGGGNEQFF. The full variable domain, its missing parts supplied by reference TRBV7-9 and TRBJ2-1, is DTGVSQNPRHKITKRGQNVTFRCDPISEHNRLYWYRQTLGQGPEFLTYFQNEAQLEKSRLLSDRFSAERPKGSFSTLEIQRTEQGDSAMYLCASSLAPSGGGNEQFFGPGTRLTVL.